This TCR beta chain was sequenced for a study of tissue T cells after allogeneic stem cell transplantation. To note about this clone: Its antigen is undetermined. The genes are named according to mouse. The read gets to within 1 residue of the CDR3 end, and the germline J gene fills in the rest.

Findings of the study overall: Limitations included a small, clinically heterogeneous cohort and limited sampling depth.

The time point is: mouse harvest day 7 after allogeneic transplant. Tail vein injection delivered 10^7 T-cell-depleted bone marrow cells and 10^6 splenic CD5+ T cells. This mouse GVHD model was MHC-mismatched B6 to BALB/c, profiled day 7 or 14. Produced via immunoSEQ multiplex PCR; TCRdb's table is partial and in-frame only. The table includes about 6,700 clones, approximately 45% detected once. Germline-derived CDR1 and CDR2 are KGHPV and FQNQEV (reference sequence). The CDR3 is made up of 13 amino acids. V was clipped by 0 bases and J by 4 bases, with 7 bases between them. This TCR derives from a female BALB/c mouse given C57BL/6 T cells with graft-versus-host disease after an allogeneic hematopoietic cell transplant. The rearrangement uses TRBV26 and TRBJ2-7, with D possibly matching TRBD2 (5 bases). The sequenced sample consisted of gut tissue. CDR3 sequence: CASSLSLGYEQYF. The CDR3 DNA, read in part, is TGTGCCAGCAGTCTGTCGTTGGGGTATGAACAGTAC.